This entry lists 18 T cell receptor beta chains sequenced from one sample in a study of T cell responses to AZD1222 COVID-19 vaccine. Generated by immunoSEQ multiplex PCR, the TCRdb table keeps only in-frame clones and is missing some. In the table there are 120,000 to 150,000 clones, roughly 88% of which are singletons. The sample in question was peripheral blood, obtained 28 days after the second dose of the MenACWY control vaccine. Every receptor here comes from an adult who received the MenACWY meningococcal vaccine as a control.

V gene TRBV9 combines with J gene TRBJ2-3, with 7 nucleotides matching TRBD2. Germline V gene lookup returns CDR1 SGDLS and CDR2 YYNGEE. The CDR3 runs to 15 residues. V gave up 5 bases and J gave up 3 bases; unmatched junction bases: 9. The CDR3 region is CASSKSGVQTDTQYF. The CDR3 DNA reads TGTGCCAGCAGTAAAAGCGGGGTGCAGACAGATACGCAGTATTTT. The full variable domain, its missing parts supplied by reference TRBV9 and TRBJ2-3, is DSGVTQTPKHLITATGQRVTLRCSPRSGDLSVYWYQQSLDQGLQFLIQYYNGEERAKGNILERFSAQQFPDLHSELNLSSLELGDSALYFCASSKSGVQTDTQYFGPGTRLTVL.

The rearrangement links TRBV7-3 to TRBJ2-3; the D is unclear. The ends were cut back, 2 bases at V and 1 base at J, with 4 bases in the middle. CDR1 and CDR2 (germline): SGHTA, FQGTGA. The CDR3 runs to 13 residues. The CDR3 here is CASSLARTDTQYF. The CDR3 nucleotides are TGTGCCAGCAGCTTAGCTCGCACAGATACGCAGTATTTT. Full variable domain (remainder filled in from reference TRBV7-3 and TRBJ2-3): GAGVSQTPSNKVTEKGKYVELRCDPISGHTALYWYRQSLGQGPEFLIYFQGTGAADDSGLPNDRFFAVRPEGSVSTLKIQRTERGDSAVYLCASSLARTDTQYFGPGTRLTVL.

The chain couples TRBV11-1 to TRBJ1-2, with 7 positions matching TRBD1. V was clipped by 5 bases and J by 5 bases; unmatched bases: 8. CDR1 and CDR2 from the germline V gene are SGHAT and FQDESV (reference sequence). This CDR3 is built from 14 residues. CDR3 DNA sequence: TGTGCCAGCAGCCTAAGACAGGGCAAATATGGCTACACCTTC. Protein sequence: CASSLRQGKYGYTF.

There are a few counts of this clone. This rearrangement joins TRBV21-1 to TRBJ1-5; the D call in the table, TRBD1, was not verified against the DNA. TRBV21-1 is reported as a pseudogene. CDR3 length equals 15 residues. CDR3 DNA: TGTGCCAGCAGCAAACGACAGGCCGACGGGCAGCCCCAGCATTTT. Protein: CASSKRQADGQPQHF.

The chain is built from TRBV5-1 and TRBJ2-7; 13 bases map to TRBD2. The CDR3 loop spans 14 amino acids. With V trimmed by 3 bases and J by 7 bases, 4 bases remained unmatched. Germline V gene data show CDR1 as SGHRS and CDR2 as YFSETQ. CDR3 amino acids: CASSWTSGSQEQYF. The CDR3 DNA is TGCGCCAGCAGCTGGACTAGCGGGAGTCAAGAGCAGTACTTC.

CDR3 DNA sequence: TGTGCCAGCAGCCGGCTGGCAACTAATGAAAAACTGTTTTTT. Encoded protein: CASSRLATNEKLFF. The rearrangement joins TRBV3-1 (or the pseudogene TRBV3-2) to TRBJ1-4; D unclear. Germline CDR1 reads LGHDT; CDR2 reads YNNKEL (reference sequence). This CDR3 is 14 amino acids long. V gave up 4 bases and J gave up 0 bases, with 6 bases separating them.

This clone was seen a handful of times. The chain couples TRBV10-3 to TRBJ2-7, with D maybe TRBD2 (5 bases). V lost 6 bases, J lost 5 bases, and 11 bases lay in between. This CDR3 comprises 12 residues. Germline V gene data show CDR1 as ENHRY and CDR2 as SYGVKD. CDR3 nucleotide sequence: TGTGCCATCAGCAACCCAGCGGACGAGCAGTACTTC. The encoded protein is CAISNPADEQYF.

The chain carries TRBV18 and TRBJ2-1, with D possibly matching TRBD2 (6 bases). The CDR3 runs to 15 residues. CDR1 and CDR2 (germline): KGHSH, LQKENI. The V gene lost 1 base and the J gene lost 6 bases, with 13 bases spanning the gap. CDR3 sequence (DNA): TGTGCCAGCTCACCACGGCGGGATCCGAGCAATGAGCAGTTCTTC. Its translation: CASSPRRDPSNEQFF. The full variable domain, its missing parts supplied by reference TRBV18 and TRBJ2-1, is NAGVMQNPRHLVRRRGQEARLRCSPMKGHSHVYWYRQLPEEGLKFMVYLQKENIIDESGMPKERFSAEFPKEGPSILRIQQVVRGDSAAYFCASSPRRDPSNEQFFGPGTRLTVL.

The chain uses TRBV7-2 and TRBJ2-5; TRBD2 agrees at 9 bases. This CDR3 contains 15 residues. Trimming at V came to 6 bases and at J to 1 base, leaving 6 bases not matched to a gene. Germline V CDR1 and CDR2: SGHTA, FQGNSA. CDR3 protein: CASSRSGGPQETQYF. CDR3 nucleotide sequence: TGTGCCAGCAGTCGAAGCGGGGGGCCCCAAGAGACCCAGTACTTC.

The gene calls are TRBV9 and TRBJ1-2; maybe TRBD1 (5 bases). Germline values: CDR1 SGDLS, CDR2 YYNGEE. The CDR3 runs to 11 residues. The V gene lost 3 bases and the J gene lost 10 bases, with 10 bases spanning the gap. The CDR3 DNA sequence: TGTGCCAGCAGCGCCCAGGGTGACTACACCTTC. It codes for CASSAQGDYTF.

This clone showed up just once. The CDR3 loop is CASRKDKSSYNSPLHF. CDR3 DNA: TGTGCCAGTAGGAAGGACAAGAGCTCCTATAATTCACCCCTCCACTTT. The genes are TRBV19 and TRBJ1-6, with a weak D call TRBD1 (5 bases). The CDR3 length is 16 residues. Between the trimmed V and J ends, which lost 6 bases and 0 bases, there was a span of 12 bases. Germline V gene data show CDR1 as LNHDA and CDR2 as SQIVND (reference sequence).

This chain connects TRBV7-2 to TRBJ1-1; D not certain. The CDR3 contains 14 residues. Trimming stripped 0 bases from V and 3 bases from J, with 8 bases between. Germline V gene lookup returns CDR1 SGHTA and CDR2 FQGNSA. The CDR3 region is CASSLAPPDTEAFF. The CDR3 DNA is TGTGCCAGCAGCTTAGCCCCCCCGGACACTGAAGCTTTCTTT. Combining the CDR3 with reference TRBV7-2 and TRBJ1-1 gives the whole variable domain GAGVSQSPSNKVTEKGKDVELRCDPISGHTALYWYRQSLGQGLEFLIYFQGNSAPDKSGLPSDRFSAERTGGSVSTLTIQRTQQEDSAVYLCASSLAPPDTEAFFGQGTRLTVV.

The rearrangement uses TRBV18 and TRBJ2-3; 7 bases line up with TRBD1. Germline CDR1 reads KGHSH; CDR2 reads LQKENI. V lost 4 bases, J lost 2 bases, and 6 bases stayed unmatched. There are 15 residues in the CDR3. The chain's CDR3 is CASSLRQGDTDTQYF. CDR3 nucleotide sequence: TGTGCCAGCTCACTTAGACAGGGAGACACAGATACGCAGTATTTT.

This clone was seen once. Different DNA sequences within this sample yield the same CDR3. The chain uses TRBV6-5 and TRBJ1-1; D gene ambiguous. Trimming removed 0 bases at V and 3 bases at J, with 8 bases between. The CDR3 is 14 amino acids. Germline values: CDR1 MNHEY, CDR2 SVGAGI. The CDR3 region is CASSYSRGDTEAFF. Here the CDR3 DNA reads TGTGCCAGCAGTTACTCCCGCGGGGACACTGAAGCTTTCTTT.

This chain joins TRBV7-2 and TRBJ1-2, with D possibly TRBD1 on 5 matching bases. The CDR3 has 16 residues. CDR1 is SGHTA, CDR2 FQGNSA, per germline. V gave up 3 bases and J gave up 6 bases, with 20 bases separating them. The CDR3 region has the DNA TGTGCCAGCAGCTTGGGGCCTAAAAAGAGGATAGATGGCTACACCTTC. Translated, it gives CASSLGPKKRIDGYTF.

The CDR3 nucleotides are TGCGCCAGCAGCCTAATGACTAGCGGGGACTCCTACGAGCAGTACTTC. It specifies CASSLMTSGDSYEQYF. This chain uses TRBV5-1 with TRBJ2-7; 11 bases line up with TRBD2. The germline gives CDR1 SGHRS, CDR2 YFSETQ. The length of the CDR3 is 16 residues. Trimming cost V 4 bases and J 0 bases; bases outside gene matches: 6.

This clone was counted once. The gene calls are TRBV28 and TRBJ1-4, with 7 nucleotides matching TRBD1. CDR1 and CDR2 (germline): MDHEN, SYDVKM. With V trimmed by 6 bases and J by 8 bases, 9 bases remained unmatched. The CDR3 is made up of 14 amino acids. CDR3 amino acids: CASRSPGQTEKLFF. CDR3 DNA: TGTGCCAGCAGATCACCGGGACAGACGGAAAAACTGTTTTTT.

The V and J genes are TRBV19 and TRBJ2-7; 11 bases agree with TRBD2. Germline assignment: CDR1 LNHDA and CDR2 SQIVND (reference sequence). With V trimmed by 10 bases and J by 4 bases, 12 bases remained unmatched. This CDR3 comprises 15 residues. DNA of the CDR3: TGTGCCACCACAATCTCTAGCGGGGGGTATTACGAGCAGTACTTC. Residues: CATTISSGGYYEQYF.